These 27 T cell receptor beta chains were sequenced from one sample in a study of shared clonotypes between healthy human individuals. The protocol was immunoSEQ multiplex PCR, while the TCRdb copy is restricted to in-frame clones and leaves out a portion. The data contain about 2 million clones, about 95% of them singletons. The naive CD8 population came from CD45RO-negative cells selected for CCR7, without terminally differentiated effector memory CD45RA+ cells. Sequenced input: naive CD8+ T cells sorted from blood. The receptors were gathered from a man aged 18 to 30 in good health.

The rearrangement uses TRBV30 and TRBJ2-2; D uncertain. The CDR3 spans 13 residues. The V end lost 1 base, the J end lost 7 bases, and 10 bases lay between the germline ends. Germline loops: CDR1 GTSNPN, CDR2 SVGIG (reference sequence). The CDR3 DNA reads as TGTGCCTGGAGTGATAACAACGACGGGGAGCTGTTTTTT. Encoded protein: CAWSDNNDGELFF.

As to this clone: This CDR3 is also generated by other DNA sequences in the sample. CDR3 sequence reads: CASSLQGDGYTF. The CDR3 nucleotides read TGTGCCAGCAGCCTACAAGGGGATGGCTACACCTTC. The V call is TRBV13, the J call TRBJ1-2, with D possibly TRBD1 on 5 matching bases. Germline CDR1 PRHDT, CDR2 FYEKMQ (reference sequence). The V and J ends lost 5 bases and 6 bases respectively, with 10 bases between them. This CDR3 comprises 12 residues. Full variable domain (outside the CDR3, taken from reference TRBV13 and TRBJ1-2): AAGVIQSPRHLIKEKRETATLKCYPIPRHDTVYWYQQGPGQDPQFLISFYEKMQSDKGSIPDRFSAQQFSDYHSELNMSSLELGDSALYFCASSLQGDGYTFGSGTRLTVV.

This clone showed up just once. Other DNA sequences of this sample code for an identical CDR3. The chain uses TRBV7-8 and TRBJ2-3; possibly TRBD2 for D (7 bases). V was clipped by 1 base and J by 0 bases, with 11 bases between them. This CDR3 has 16 amino acids. Germline assignment: CDR1 SGHVS and CDR2 FQNEAQ. The CDR3 loop is CASSLEGGLSTDTQYF. CDR3 coding DNA: TGTGCCAGCAGCTTAGAAGGGGGACTAAGCACAGATACGCAGTATTTT.

V and J are TRBV11-2 and TRBJ2-1; D remains ambiguous. Germline lookup yields CDR1 SGHAT and CDR2 FQNNGV. With 1 base removed from V and 7 bases from J, the gap between germline ends came to 11 bases. The CDR3 spans 14 residues. The CDR3 DNA sequence: TGTGCCAGCAGCTTAGGGTGGGCGGTTAATGAGCAGTTCTTC. The encoded protein is CASSLGWAVNEQFF.

The rearrangement joins TRBV11-2 to TRBJ2-5; the D gene could be TRBD1 or TRBD2 (5 bases each). The CDR3 contains 14 residues. Germline CDR1 SGHAT, CDR2 FQNNGV. Trimming stripped 0 bases from V and 5 bases from J, with 10 bases between. The CDR3 bases are TGTGCCAGCAGCTTAGATTCGTGGGGGGAGACCCAGTACTTC. As protein: CASSLDSWGETQYF.

This chain uses TRBV6-5 with TRBJ2-7, with a weak D call TRBD1 (6 bases). Germline V gene data show CDR1 as MNHEY and CDR2 as SVGAGI. The V and J ends lost 5 bases and 2 bases respectively, with 13 bases between them. There are 14 residues in the CDR3. This CDR3 reads CASSVGGPPYEQYF. As DNA, the CDR3 is TGTGCCAGCAGTGTAGGGGGTCCCCCCTACGAGCAGTACTTC.

V gene TRBV5-6 combines with J gene TRBJ1-4, with D perhaps TRBD1 (5 bases). V lost 0 bases and J 7 bases, leaving 10 bases between the germline ends. The CDR3 contains 14 residues. The germline CDR1 and CDR2 sequences are SGHDT and YYEEEE. For the CDR3, the DNA is TGTGCCAGCAGCTTGGAAGGGGCCAGTGAAAAACTGTTTTTT. It encodes CASSLEGASEKLFF.

This clone came up once. CDR3 amino acids: CAWKTGFSYEQYF. In nucleotides, the CDR3 is TGTGCCTGGAAGACAGGGTTCTCCTACGAGCAGTACTTC. The chain uses TRBV30 and TRBJ2-7; 7 positions match TRBD1. The germline gives CDR1 GTSNPN, CDR2 SVGIG (reference sequence). The length of the CDR3 is 13 residues. Trimming removed 4 bases from V and 0 bases from J; junction bases left unmatched: 3.

The chain has TRBV11-2 and TRBJ2-7; no reliable D call. Germline lookup yields CDR1 SGHAT and CDR2 FQNNGV. This CDR3 is built from 16 residues. Trimming removed 0 bases from V and 0 bases from J, with 12 bases in between. The CDR3 sequence is CASSLDLQPGSYEQYF. DNA of the CDR3: TGTGCCAGCAGCTTAGATCTCCAACCCGGCTCCTACGAGCAGTACTTC. Using reference TRBV11-2 and TRBJ2-7 for the parts outside the CDR3, the full variable domain is EAGVAQSPRYKIIEKRQSVAFWCNPISGHATLYWYQQILGQGPKLLIQFQNNGVVDDSQLPKDRFSAERLKGVDSTLKIQPAKLEDSAVYLCASSLDLQPGSYEQYFGPGTRLTVT.

J is TRBJ2-3 and V is TRBV4-1; TRBD2 matches 10 bases. The CDR3 totals 16 residues. Germline V CDR1 and CDR2: MGHRA, YSYEKL. Trimming took 4 bases from V and 3 from J; bases not matched to a gene: 7. CDR3 DNA sequence: TGCGCCAGCAGCCCTTCCCATAGCGGGAGGACAGATACGCAGTATTTT. Amino acid sequence: CASSPSHSGRTDTQYF.

In the case of this clone: Distinct nucleotide sequences in the sample also encode this CDR3. The chain couples TRBV27 to TRBJ2-7; possible D gene TRBD1, 6 bases. The CDR3 is 14 residues long. CDR1 is MNHEY and CDR2 is SMNVEV in the germline V gene (reference sequence). Deletions cut 6 bases from V and 3 bases from J, with 15 bases between. The CDR3: CASSPRTAYYEQYF. CDR3 bases: TGTGCCAGCAGCCCCAGGACAGCCTACTACGAGCAGTACTTC.

The DNA of the CDR3 is TGTGCCAGCAGCCCGACAGGGCCTTACGAGCAGTACTTC. Translated, it gives CASSPTGPYEQYF. The chain is built from TRBV28 and TRBJ2-7; 7 nucleotides match TRBD1. The V and J ends lost 6 bases and 4 bases, in that order; junction bases with no gene match: 6. Per germline, CDR1 MDHEN and CDR2 SYDVKM. This CDR3 is built from 13 residues.

The chain carries TRBV29-1 and TRBJ2-1; 11 bases line up with TRBD1. The junction had 18 bases not matched to a gene; V was cut back by 2 bases and J by 0 bases. This CDR3 has 21 residues. Germline CDR1 is SQVTM and CDR2 is ANQGSEA. The CDR3 DNA follows: TGCAGCGTTGAACCCCCGGCCGGACAGGGGGCTTATGATAGCTCCTACAATGAGCAGTTCTTC. It encodes CSVEPPAGQGAYDSSYNEQFF.

The CDR3 protein is CASSRWTGGIDEQFF. The CDR3 region has the DNA TGTGCCAGCAGCCGATGGACAGGGGGCATCGATGAGCAGTTCTTC. This chain joins TRBV11-2 and TRBJ2-1, with TRBD1 matching 11 bases. CDR3 size: 15 residues. Trimming cost V 5 bases and J 8 bases; bases outside gene matches: 8. The germline gives CDR1 SGHAT, CDR2 FQNNGV. The variable domain in full, completed from reference TRBV11-2 and TRBJ2-1, reads EAGVAQSPRYKIIEKRQSVAFWCNPISGHATLYWYQQILGQGPKLLIQFQNNGVVDDSQLPKDRFSAERLKGVDSTLKIQPAKLEDSAVYLCASSRWTGGIDEQFFGPGTRLTVL.

About this clone itself: Germline and junction disagree at one end, which may indicate a read error. The chain is built from TRBV27 and TRBJ1-2; the match to TRBD1 covers 7 bases. The germline CDR1 and CDR2 sequences are MNHEY and SMNVEV (reference sequence). CDR3 size: 13 residues. The CDR3 is CASSLGDSSPYLF. CDR3 sequence (DNA): TGTGCCAGCAGTTTGGGGGACAGCAGTCCCTATCTTTTC.

V is TRBV30 and J is TRBJ2-1; no definite D call. Germline CDR1 is GTSNPN and CDR2 is SVGIG (reference sequence). V shed 3 bases and J shed 3 bases, with 12 bases lying between them. CDR3 length: 14 residues. The CDR3 loop reads CAWSGLSYYNEQFF. For the CDR3, the DNA is TGTGCCTGGAGCGGGTTGTCCTACTACAATGAGCAGTTCTTC.

J is TRBJ2-1 and V is TRBV4-1, with 9 positions matching TRBD1. Germline CDR1 and CDR2: MGHRA and YSYEKL. This CDR3 comprises 15 residues. Unmatched junction bases numbered 8, after V lost 3 bases and J lost 8 bases. The CDR3 bases are TGCGCCAGCAGCCACCCTCGGACAGGGGTCGATGAGCAGTTCTTC. Amino acids: CASSHPRTGVDEQFF.

The V gene is TRBV7-9, the J gene TRBJ1-4, with D possibly TRBD1 on 6 matching bases. Germline V gene data show CDR1 as SEHNR and CDR2 as FQNEAQ (reference sequence). There are 15 residues in the CDR3. V was shortened by 4 bases and J by 3 bases, with 12 bases between the two germline ends. CDR3 sequence reads: CASSSPQGSNEKLFF. The CDR3 DNA is TGTGCCAGCAGCTCGCCACAGGGATCTAATGAAAAACTGTTTTTT.

The CDR3 protein is CAISPTGRNEQYF. The CDR3 bases are TGTGCCATCAGCCCGACAGGGCGGAACGAGCAGTACTTC. The chain couples TRBV10-3 to TRBJ2-7; TRBD1 matches at 7 bases. The CDR3 totals 13 residues. The J segment lost 5 bases and the V segment lost 6 bases, leaving 7 bases of the junction unmatched. In germline, CDR1 is ENHRY, CDR2 SYGVKD.

This rearrangement joins TRBV6-5 to TRBJ2-2; D might be TRBD1 or TRBD2, each matching 6 bases. Germline values: CDR1 MNHEY, CDR2 SVGAGI. V gave up 6 bases and J gave up 6 bases, with 17 bases separating them. The CDR3 runs 15 residues. DNA for the CDR3: TGTGCCAGCAGCCCCCACGAGGGGGGCCCCGGGGAGCTGTTTTTT. This sequence encodes CASSPHEGGPGELFF.

The CDR3 DNA reads TGCGCCAGCAGCTTGGACGGACGTGGGCCCTACGAGCAGTACTTC. Translated, it gives CASSLDGRGPYEQYF. The chain links TRBV5-1 to TRBJ2-7; D is undetermined. The V gene lost 0 bases and the J gene lost 2 bases, with 12 bases spanning the gap. The CDR3 runs to 15 residues. Germline CDR1 is SGHRS and CDR2 is YFSETQ.

This clone occurred once. This sequence joins TRBV4-1 and TRBJ2-3, with D hard to call. Germline CDR1 MGHRA, CDR2 YSYEKL. Trimming shortened V by 5 bases and J by 3 bases, and 9 bases separated the two germline ends. This CDR3 is built from 13 residues. This CDR3 is CASSSWPTDTQYF. In nucleotides, the CDR3 is TGCGCCAGCAGCTCCTGGCCAACAGATACGCAGTATTTT.

This chain uses TRBV7-9 with TRBJ2-7; TRBD2 aligns across 7 bases. Germline V lookup: CDR1 SEHNR, CDR2 FQNEAQ (reference sequence). V lost 8 bases to trimming and J lost 5 bases; unmatched junction nucleotides: 21. This CDR3 comprises 17 residues. This CDR3 is CASRLIAAGDGRDEQYF. DNA for the CDR3: TGTGCCAGCCGACTCATCGCCGCGGGGGACGGCCGGGACGAGCAGTACTTC.

The chain links TRBV29-1 to TRBJ2-1; D remains unclear. Germline values: CDR1 SQVTM, CDR2 ANQGSEA. CDR3 length: 11 amino acids. Trimming left V 8 bases short and J 9 bases short, with 14 bases between. CDR3 DNA sequence: TGCAGCTGTTCCCTGTCCGGTGAGCAGTTCTTC. It encodes CSCSLSGEQFF.

The rearrangement joins TRBV7-2 to TRBJ2-7; the match to TRBD2 covers 11 bases. CDR3 size: 17 residues. The germline V gene has CDR1 SGHTA and CDR2 FQGNSA. After removal of 1 base from V and 1 base from J, the junction contained 6 bases not matched to a gene. CDR3: CASSLGLAGGLSYEQYF. The CDR3 DNA reads TGTGCCAGCAGCTTAGGGCTAGCGGGGGGCCTTTCCTACGAGCAGTACTTC.

Worth noting for this clone: Other DNA sequences within the sample encode an identical CDR3. This rearrangement joins TRBV27 to TRBJ2-2; D call uncertain. This CDR3 has 12 residues. CDR1 is MNHEY, CDR2 SMNVEV, per germline (reference sequence). V lost 3 bases to trimming and J lost 7 bases, with 6 bases between them. The CDR3 sequence: CASSLYGGELFF. In DNA form, the CDR3 reads TGTGCCAGCAGTTTGTACGGCGGGGAGCTGTTTTTT.

This chain links TRBV27 with TRBJ2-7, with 7 bases aligning to TRBD2. The CDR3 covers 14 residues. V lost 4 bases, J lost 5 bases, and 8 bases stayed unmatched. Germline loops: CDR1 MNHEY, CDR2 SMNVEV (reference sequence). CDR3 amino acids: CASSYLGGSDEQYF. The CDR3 bases are TGTGCCAGCAGTTATTTGGGGGGGTCCGACGAGCAGTACTTC.